The text below deals with one T cell receptor beta chain. This clonotype was seen repeatedly, ten times or more. Its cognate antigen has yet to be identified. Base qualities are not provided; no much larger clone lies one nucleotide away. The germline V gene gives CDR1 as MNHEY and CDR2 as SVGEGT. The V and J ends are trimmed by 6 bases and 9 bases, leaving 21 bases between them. From the cysteine through the phenylalanine, the CDR3 covers 14 amino acids. The entry retains the CDR3 DNA only, 42 bases that are in frame from base 1. The sample belongs to a study of T-cell reconstitution after alpha-beta-depleted transplantation in children (dated by TCRdb to the mid-2010s). Background on the whole study: The study quantitatively tracked T-cell immune reconstitution after TCRalphabeta/CD19-depleted allogeneic hematopoietic cell transplantation in children using TCR repertoire profiling.

Library creation used PCR. This sample was sequenced with an Illumina HiSeq 2500. TCR library preparation used molecular barcoding, with unique molecular identifiers applied to normalize quantification of the TCRbeta repertoire. The public sequencing data were trimmed at Q25 with fastp and processed into clonotypes with MiXCR by TCRdb, which kept only in-frame beta chains. For every CDR3 protein sequence, its rows merge into one entry that carries the most common genes and DNA. This sample has some 340,000 distinct CDR3 sequences in its table, and under 13% of those were observed once. The top ten clones comprise 2% to 3% of the sample.

Here the chain combines TRBV6-2 or TRBV6-3 and TRBJ2-7; the D gene is perhaps TRBD2, from 5 matching bases. The sequence came from a human donor who donated a stem cell graft to a child with acute lymphoblastic leukemia. Sample: PBMCs from the stem cell graft donor, taken from the stem cell graft. The CDR3 sequence is CASSPDEGSIGQYF. The nucleotide sequence reads TGTGCCAGCAGCCCTGATGAGGGATCGATCGGGCAGTACTTC.